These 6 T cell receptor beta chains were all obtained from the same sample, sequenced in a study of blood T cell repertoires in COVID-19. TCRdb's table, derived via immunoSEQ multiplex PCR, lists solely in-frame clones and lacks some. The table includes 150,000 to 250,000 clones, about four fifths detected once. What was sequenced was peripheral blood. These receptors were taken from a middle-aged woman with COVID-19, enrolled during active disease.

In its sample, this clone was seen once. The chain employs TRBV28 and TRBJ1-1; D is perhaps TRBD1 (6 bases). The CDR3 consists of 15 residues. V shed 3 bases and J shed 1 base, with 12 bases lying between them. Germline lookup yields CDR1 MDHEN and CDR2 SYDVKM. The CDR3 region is CASSLGGAGNTEAFF. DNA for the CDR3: TGTGCCAGCAGTTTGGGGGGGGCAGGGAACACTGAAGCTTTCTTT.

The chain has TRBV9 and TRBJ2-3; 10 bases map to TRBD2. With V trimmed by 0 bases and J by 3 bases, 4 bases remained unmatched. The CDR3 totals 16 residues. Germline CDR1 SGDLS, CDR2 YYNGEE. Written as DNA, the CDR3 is TGTGCCAGCAGCGTAGGCGCTAGCGGGGGTACAGATACGCAGTATTTT. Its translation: CASSVGASGGTDTQYF.

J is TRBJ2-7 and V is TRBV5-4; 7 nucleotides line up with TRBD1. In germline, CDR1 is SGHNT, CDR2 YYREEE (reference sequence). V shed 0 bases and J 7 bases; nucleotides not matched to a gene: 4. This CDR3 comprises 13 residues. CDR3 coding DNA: TGTGCCAGCAGCTTGGAGTCAGGGGGTGAGCAGTACTTC. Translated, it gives CASSLESGGEQYF.

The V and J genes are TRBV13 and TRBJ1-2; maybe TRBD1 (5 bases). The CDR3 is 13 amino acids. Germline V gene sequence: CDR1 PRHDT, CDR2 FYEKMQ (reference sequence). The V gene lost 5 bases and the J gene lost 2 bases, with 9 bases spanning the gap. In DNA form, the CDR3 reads TGTGCCAGCAGCACGACAGCCAACTATGGCTACACCTTC. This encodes CASSTTANYGYTF.

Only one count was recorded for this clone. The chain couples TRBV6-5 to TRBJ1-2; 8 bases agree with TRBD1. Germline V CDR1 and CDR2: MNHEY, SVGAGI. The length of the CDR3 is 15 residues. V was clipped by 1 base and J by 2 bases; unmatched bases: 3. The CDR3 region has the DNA TGTGCCAGCAGTTACTTGGGACAGGCGAACTATGGCTACACCTTC. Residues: CASSYLGQANYGYTF.

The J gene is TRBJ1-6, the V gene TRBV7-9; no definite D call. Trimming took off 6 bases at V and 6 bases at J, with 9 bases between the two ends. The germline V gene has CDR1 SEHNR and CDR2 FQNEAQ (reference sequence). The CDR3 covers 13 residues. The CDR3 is CASRRAGNSPLHF. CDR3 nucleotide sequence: TGTGCCAGCAGGCGGGCCGGTAATTCACCCCTCCACTTT.